This T cell receptor beta chain was retrieved from a study of identical twins. V was pared by 8 bases and J by 0 bases, with 12 bases between. The germline gives CDR1 SGHDT, CDR2 YYEEEE. The CDR3 consists of 14 residues. Of note for this clonotype: Its antigen is currently unknown.

Template switching supplied a universal primer site; unique molecular identifiers were carried on the cDNA. TCRdb re-called the 5' RACE reads with MiXCR, one entry per CDR3 protein. The sample has approximately 300,000 distinct CDR3 sequences, roughly 9% seen once. Study conclusions and caveats: Cross-sectional statistics, not tracking of the same donors, supported the conclusions. Abundant cord blood beta clonotypes carried fewer insertions; memory repertoires showed none.

The same sample was also used in a study of yellow fever vaccine responses in identical twins.

The sample was CD8+ T cells sorted from blood. The source is a woman under 30 in good health. V and J are TRBV5-6 and TRBJ2-1; D gene unclear. This chain's CDR3 is CARSPGLSYNEQFF. Written as DNA, the CDR3 is TGTGCCAGGAGCCCCGGGCTCTCCTACAATGAGCAGTTCTTC. Combining the CDR3 with reference TRBV5-6 and TRBJ2-1 gives the whole variable domain DAGVTQSPTHLIKTRGQQVTLRCSPKSGHDTVSWYQQALGQGPQFIFQYYEEEERQRGNFPDRFSGHQFPNYSSELNVNALLLGDSALYLCARSPGLSYNEQFFGPGTRLTVL.